This TCR beta chain came from a study of long-term antiretroviral therapy in people with HIV. In this sample, this clone turned up once. Its antigen is currently unknown. Germline CDR1 reads SGHTA; CDR2 reads FQGNSA. Unmatched junction bases numbered 12, after V lost 2 bases and J lost 4 bases. This CDR3 comprises 17 residues. Study outcomes and limitations: Clonotypes expanded prior to ART showed repertoire dominance at all sampled time points. Records did not include ART adherence, viral resistance or therapy changes.

Sequencing used immunoSEQ v3.0 at survey level. The repertoire was sequenced with immunoSEQ multiplex PCR; TCRdb's copy has only in-frame clones and lacks some. Of some 40,000 clones listed, about 90% are singletons. The input for sequencing was unsorted PBMCs, taken 1.2 years after starting antiretroviral therapy. The chain is built from TRBV7-2 and TRBJ2-5; 8 bases match TRBD2. This sequence originates from a woman aged 45-65 years with HIV. The chain's CDR3 is CASSLRQLRGAGETQYF. CDR3 coding DNA: TGTGCCAGCAGCTTAAGACAGTTGCGGGGGGCCGGAGAGACCCAGTACTTC.